One sample yielded the 26 T cell receptor beta chains listed below, sequenced in a study of T cell responses to AZD1222 COVID-19 vaccine. Profiling relied on immunoSEQ multiplex PCR, and the TCRdb table lists in-frame clones only, not all of them. The sample includes 90,000 to 150,000 clones, about 91% of them seen just once. The input for sequencing was peripheral blood, taken on day 0 of AZD1222 vaccination. The receptor set was obtained from an adult in good health.

The table lists this clone with a few counts. DNA for the CDR3: TGCGCCAGCAGCTTGGGACAGTCTTCTAACTATGGCTACACCTTC. Translating it yields CASSLGQSSNYGYTF. This chain joins TRBV5-1 and TRBJ1-2; D is perhaps TRBD1 (5 bases). CDR1 and CDR2 from the germline V gene are SGHRS and YFSETQ. There are 15 residues in the CDR3. V lost 0 bases to trimming and J lost 0 bases, with 9 bases between them.

This clone has a count of ten or more. This chain links TRBV7-8 with TRBJ2-2, with a possible D match to TRBD1 (6 bases). This CDR3 comprises 13 residues. The germline V gene encodes CDR1 SGHVS and CDR2 FQNEAQ. V dropped 4 bases and J dropped 5 bases, with 8 bases sitting between them. CDR3 coding DNA: TGTGCCAGCAGCTCAGGGGTAACCGGGGAGCTGTTTTTT. As protein: CASSSGVTGELFF.

The chain carries TRBV4-2 and TRBJ1-1; D unresolved. The V end was cut by 2 bases, the J end by 1 base, with 11 bases between. CDR1 is LGHNA and CDR2 is YNFKEQ in the germline V gene. The CDR3 covers 15 residues. CDR3 residues: CASSQFQEANTEAFF. In nucleotides, the CDR3 is TGTGCCAGCAGCCAATTTCAGGAGGCGAACACTGAAGCTTTCTTT.

The V and J genes are TRBV5-1 and TRBJ2-3; TRBD2 matches at 7 bases. In germline, CDR1 is SGHRS, CDR2 YFSETQ. V was clipped by 0 bases and J by 6 bases; unmatched bases: 7. This CDR3 region has 15 residues. CDR3 in amino acids: CASSLARGVEDTQYF. CDR3 in DNA: TGCGCCAGCAGCTTGGCACGGGGGGTAGAGGATACGCAGTATTTT. Based on the CDR3 plus reference TRBV5-1 and TRBJ2-3, the full variable domain is KAGVTQTPRYLIKTRGQQVTLSCSPISGHRSVSWYQQTPGQGLQFLFEYFSETQRNKGNFPGRFSGRQFSNSRSEMNVSTLELGDSALYLCASSLARGVEDTQYFGPGTRLTVL.

The CDR3 DNA reads as TGTGCCAGCAGCACAGGGTGGGGGCTGGAGCAGTACTTC. It codes for CASSTGWGLEQYF. This rearrangement joins TRBV9 to TRBJ2-7, with D tentatively TRBD1 (6 bases). CDR1 is SGDLS and CDR2 is YYNGEE in the germline V gene. CDR3 size: 13 residues. V was clipped by 4 bases and J by 7 bases, with 15 bases between them. Complete variable domain (other parts from reference TRBV9 and TRBJ2-7): DSGVTQTPKHLITATGQRVTLRCSPRSGDLSVYWYQQSLDQGLQFLIQYYNGEERAKGNILERFSAQQFPDLHSELNLSSLELGDSALYFCASSTGWGLEQYFGPGTRLTVT.

V is TRBV5-6 and J is TRBJ2-7; D tentatively fits TRBD1 or TRBD2 (6 bases each). Germline assignment: CDR1 SGHDT and CDR2 YYEEEE. Trimming removed 1 base at V and 3 bases at J, with 11 bases between. The CDR3 contains 14 residues. Written as DNA, the CDR3 is TGTGCCAGCAGCTTGTATGGGGGGCTCTACGAGCAGTACTTC. Translating gives CASSLYGGLYEQYF.

This rearrangement joins TRBV16 to TRBJ1-1; D gene uncertain. This CDR3 has 12 residues. The V end was cut by 2 bases, the J end by 8 bases, with 9 bases between. The germline gives CDR1 KGHSY, CDR2 FQNENV. This chain's CDR3 is CASSQRGIEAFF. The CDR3 DNA follows: TGTGCCAGCAGCCAACGGGGAATCGAAGCTTTCTTT.

The chain couples TRBV6-5 to TRBJ1-1, with 10 nucleotides matching TRBD1. The V segment lost 6 bases and the J segment 7 bases; nucleotides outside the gene matches: 8. The length of the CDR3 is 14 residues. CDR1 is MNHEY, CDR2 SVGAGI, per germline. CDR3 loop: CASSLTGGFFEAFF. As DNA, the CDR3 is TGTGCCAGCAGCCTGACAGGGGGCTTCTTTGAAGCTTTCTTT.

The V and J genes are TRBV24-1 and TRBJ1-2; D ambiguous. The V gene's germline CDR1 is KGHDR and CDR2 SFDVKD. The CDR3 consists of 13 residues. Trimming left V 5 bases short and J 5 bases short, with 11 bases between. The CDR3 DNA sequence: TGTGCCACCAGTGCGGAGGACGTATATGGCTACACCTTC. Residues: CATSAEDVYGYTF.

This sequence joins TRBV7-2 and TRBJ1-1; no reliable D call. The CDR3 runs 15 residues. The germline gives CDR1 SGHTA, CDR2 FQGNSA. V was pared by 1 base and J by 2 bases, with 11 bases between. The CDR3 DNA follows: TGTGCCAGCAGCTTAGGAGGGCGCGGTAACACTGAAGCTTTCTTT. Its protein product is CASSLGGRGNTEAFF.

The table lists this clone with a count of one. The chain combines TRBV6-2 or TRBV6-3 with TRBJ1-1; TRBD1 matches at 9 bases. The length of the CDR3 is 13 residues. The V gene end was trimmed by 5 bases and the J gene end by 11 bases; junction bases not matched to a gene: 9. CDR1 and CDR2 from the germline V gene are MNHEY and SVGEGT. CDR3 in DNA: TGTGCCAGCAGTCAGGACAGGGGCGAATGGGCTTTCTTT. This encodes CASSQDRGEWAFF.

The chain links TRBV10-3 to TRBJ1-6; 7 bases align to TRBD1. The CDR3 spans 13 residues. The V and J ends lost 6 bases and 7 bases, in that order; junction bases with no gene match: 3. Germline V gene data show CDR1 as ENHRY and CDR2 as SYGVKD. CDR3 sequence: CAIRDRRNSPLHF. As DNA, the CDR3 is TGTGCCATCAGGGACAGGAGAAATTCACCCCTCCACTTT.

This sequence joins TRBV20-1 and TRBJ2-7; no reliable D call. CDR3 length: 10 residues. Germline loops: CDR1 DFQATT, CDR2 SNEGSKA (reference sequence). Trimming took 4 bases from V and 4 from J, leaving 5 bases between them. CDR3 amino acids: CSAMKYEQYF. CDR3 in DNA: TGCAGTGCTATGAAGTACGAGCAGTACTTC.

The chain carries TRBV9 and TRBJ1-4; no clear D. This CDR3 is 15 amino acids long. The V gene lost 3 bases and the J gene lost 0 bases, with 9 bases spanning the gap. CDR1 SGDLS and CDR2 YYNGEE come from the germline V gene. CDR3 nucleotide sequence: TGTGCCAGCAGCGGAACTCCGTCAACTAATGAAAAACTGTTTTTT. It encodes CASSGTPSTNEKLFF.

The chain couples TRBV27 to TRBJ2-7; TRBD1 agrees at 9 bases. From germline, CDR1 is MNHEY and CDR2 SMNVEV (reference sequence). The CDR3 is 16 amino acids. Trimming removed 5 bases from V and 1 base from J; junction bases left unmatched: 9. The CDR3: CASSHGGQGLSYEQYF. The DNA for the CDR3 is TGTGCCAGCAGTCATGGGGGACAGGGATTGTCCTACGAGCAGTACTTC.

This chain links TRBV6-5 with TRBJ1-5; no reliable D call. V lost 7 bases, J lost 4 bases, and 14 bases lay in between. This CDR3 comprises 14 residues. Germline V gene sequence: CDR1 MNHEY, CDR2 SVGAGI. The CDR3 DNA reads as TGTGCCAGCATACGGGATCTGGGAAATCAGCCCCAGCATTTT. Translation gives CASIRDLGNQPQHF.

The V and J genes are TRBV20-1 and TRBJ2-1; the D gene is possibly TRBD2 (5 bases). Deletions cut 3 bases from V and 12 bases from J, with 15 bases between. The germline CDR1 and CDR2 sequences are DFQATT and SNEGSKA (reference sequence). The CDR3 has 12 amino acids. The DNA of the CDR3 is TGCAGTGCTAGTAAGGATCCTGCGGGGCAGTTCTTC. Translating gives CSASKDPAGQFF.

The chain employs TRBV19 and TRBJ2-7; TRBD1 aligns across 8 bases. The CDR3 runs to 15 residues. Trimming at V came to 3 bases and at J to 1 base, leaving 5 bases not matched to a gene. Germline V gene lookup returns CDR1 LNHDA and CDR2 SQIVND (reference sequence). The CDR3 sequence is CASSMSGTGSYEQYF. As DNA, the CDR3 is TGTGCCAGTAGTATGTCCGGGACAGGTTCCTACGAGCAGTACTTC.

This clone came up a few times. V gene TRBV4-2 combines with J gene TRBJ2-5; possible D gene TRBD1, 6 bases. V dropped 0 bases and J dropped 5 bases, with 13 bases sitting between them. The CDR3 has 15 residues. Germline V gene lookup returns CDR1 LGHNA and CDR2 YNFKEQ. Here the CDR3 DNA reads TGTGCCAGCAGCCAAGAATGGCGACAGGCCGAGACCCAGTACTTC. It translates to CASSQEWRQAETQYF.

The chain uses TRBV3-1 (or the pseudogene TRBV3-2) and TRBJ1-1; D gene uncertain. This CDR3 has 16 amino acids. The V and J ends lost 1 base and 0 bases respectively, with 12 bases between them. Per germline, CDR1 LGHDT and CDR2 YNNKEL (reference sequence). The CDR3 region has the DNA TGTGCCAGCAGCCAAGGGTTTATGGGGATGAACACTGAAGCTTTCTTT. Amino acids: CASSQGFMGMNTEAFF.

This rearrangement joins TRBV3-1 (or the pseudogene TRBV3-2) to TRBJ2-7, with D maybe TRBD1 (6 bases). CDR3 length equals 15 residues. Trimming removed 0 bases at V and 6 bases at J, with 15 bases between. Germline assignment: CDR1 LGHDT and CDR2 YNNKEL (reference sequence). CDR3 region: CASSQEGQFQSEQYF. CDR3 sequence (DNA): TGTGCCAGCAGCCAAGAAGGACAGTTCCAAAGCGAGCAGTACTTC.

Notes on this clone: The identical CDR3 is also encoded by other nucleotide sequences in the sample. The rearrangement uses TRBV27 and TRBJ1-5; D uncertain. Per the germline V gene, CDR1 is MNHEY and CDR2 is SMNVEV (reference sequence). This CDR3 has 13 residues. Trimming left V 2 bases short and J 4 bases short, with 6 bases between. The CDR3: CASSLQSNQPQHF. Written as DNA, the CDR3 is TGTGCCAGCAGTTTACAGAGTAATCAGCCCCAGCATTTT.

The CDR3 bases are TGTGCCACCAGCAGAGATCCCGGCCTCTCCTACAATGAGCAGTTCTTC. It codes for CATSRDPGLSYNEQFF. The chain has TRBV15 and TRBJ2-1; D not resolved. Germline CDR1 reads LNHNV; CDR2 reads YYDKDF (reference sequence). The CDR3 runs 16 residues. The ends were cut back, 0 bases at V and 0 bases at J, with 9 bases in the middle.

The genes are TRBV3-1 (or the pseudogene TRBV3-2) and TRBJ1-2; 8 bases map to TRBD1. CDR1 is LGHDT, CDR2 YNNKEL, per germline (reference sequence). J lost 7 bases, V lost 4 bases, and 14 bases had no gene match. The CDR3 sequence is 16 residues long. The CDR3 DNA follows: TGTGCCAGCAGCCGCGGCGGGACCACAGGGGGTGGTGGCTACACCTTC. Residues: CASSRGGTTGGGGYTF.

The V and J genes are TRBV13 and TRBJ2-2; D tentatively fits TRBD1 or TRBD2 (6 bases each). V was cut by 4 bases and J by 0 bases, with 15 bases left in between. CDR3 size: 17 residues. Germline-derived CDR1 and CDR2 are PRHDT and FYEKMQ (reference sequence). CDR3 amino acids: CASSYFYRGANTGELFF. The CDR3 nucleotides are TGTGCCAGCAGCTACTTCTATAGGGGGGCGAACACCGGGGAGCTGTTTTTT.

J is TRBJ2-3 and V is TRBV7-2; TRBD2 matches 9 bases. J was trimmed by 7 bases and V by 2 bases; bases with no gene match: 7. This CDR3 comprises 15 residues. Germline assignment: CDR1 SGHTA and CDR2 FQGNSA. CDR3 residues: CASSLTWAGGNTQYF. CDR3 DNA sequence: TGTGCCAGCAGCTTAACTTGGGCGGGGGGGAATACGCAGTATTTT.